This TCR beta chain was documented in a study of blood T cells in healthy people across ages. Whole-study results and caveats: The donors' CMV status was not determined, possibly confounding changes in expanded clonotypes.

At least 5.5 micrograms of total RNA were extracted per sample. CDR1 and CDR2 (germline): SQVTM, ANQGSEA. This CDR3 region has 16 residues. V gave up 0 bases and J gave up 4 bases; unmatched junction bases: 11. Primers used in a second PCR of roughly 7 to 12 cycles were a sample-barcoded 5' primer and a J-beta primer mix. There were at least 3 million CDR3-containing paired-end reads obtained from each sample. TCRdb independently ran MiXCR on the 5' RACE reads; one entry per CDR3 protein. In the table there are about 1.8 million distinct CDR3 sequences, around half of which are singletons. Note on this clonotype: Its antigen is not identified.

This chain joins TRBV29-1 and TRBJ1-2; TRBD1 agrees at 7 bases. The sample comprised blood. This sequence originates from a woman between 40 and 55 years old in good health. This chain's CDR3 is CSVEDHSTGEVYGYTF. In DNA, the CDR3 is TGCAGCGTTGAAGATCACTCTACAGGGGAGGTCTATGGCTACACCTTC.